The sequence of this T cell receptor beta chain was determined in a study of T cells in Graves' hyperthyroidism and ophthalmopathy. Study as a whole: The authors collected peripheral blood at initial diagnosis, before any treatment.

RNA transcripts were the template for amplifying TCR beta CDR3 regions. The HTBI set primed first-round TCR CDR3 RT-PCR. A single record per CDR3 protein comes from TCRdb applying MiXCR to the multiplex PCR reads. The sample includes a few hundred thousand distinct CDR3 sequences, approximately 16% of them seen just once. Uncontrolled infection, other autoimmune disease, pregnancy and lactation each barred patients from inclusion. Ahead of any ophthalmopathy symptoms, the blood sample was obtained at the first diagnosis of hyperthyroidism. Looked up from germline, CDR1 is MGHRA and CDR2 is YSYEKL. V lost 0 bases, J lost 4 bases, and 13 bases lay in between. This CDR3 contains 15 residues. Turning to this clonotype: Its antigen is undetermined.

Study observations and caveats: Also found in blood were most expanded thyroid clonotypes above 0.001.

The chain is built from TRBV4-1 and TRBJ2-7, with D uncertain. This TCR was sampled from a woman in her forties or fifties with Graves' hyperthyroidism that later progressed to Graves' ophthalmopathy. The sequenced sample was blood. This CDR3 reads CASSQEATSRYEQYF. The CDR3, as DNA: TGCGCCAGCAGCCAAGAGGCTACCTCACGGTACGAGCAGTACTTC.